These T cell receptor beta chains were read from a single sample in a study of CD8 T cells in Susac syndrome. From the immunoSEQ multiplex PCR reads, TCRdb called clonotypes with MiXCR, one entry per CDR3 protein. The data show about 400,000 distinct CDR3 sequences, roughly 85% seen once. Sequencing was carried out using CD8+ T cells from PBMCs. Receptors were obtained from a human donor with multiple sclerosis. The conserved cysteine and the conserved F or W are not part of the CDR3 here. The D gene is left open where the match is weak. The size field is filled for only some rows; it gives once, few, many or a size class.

CDR3 protein: ASSPQETGANVLT
D gene: NA
V gene: TRBV18
clone size: NA

CDR3 protein: ASSSTGFSYNEQF
D gene: NA
V gene: TRBV12-3/TRBV12-4
clone size: NA

CDR3 protein: ASSEYYPLPGTGGNEQY
D gene: TRBD1
V gene: TRBV25-1
clone size: NA

CDR3 protein: ASSLTPSSGNTIY
D gene: NA
V gene: TRBV5-6
clone size: NA

CDR3 protein: ASSLLPTGATETQY
D gene: NA
V gene: TRBV7-6
clone size: NA

CDR3 protein: ASSAIQPPTAGANVLT
D gene: NA
V gene: TRBV7-9
clone size: NA

CDR3 protein: ASSKKRGSEQY
D gene: NA
V gene: TRBV21-1
clone size: NA

CDR3 protein: ASSEQGTENYEQY
D gene: TRBD1
V gene: TRBV5-6
clone size: NA

CDR3 protein: ASSRGGWEKLF
D gene: NA
V gene: TRBV25-1
clone size: NA

CDR3 protein: ASTQGLAGVRAGELF
D gene: TRBD2
V gene: TRBV12-3/TRBV12-4
clone size: NA

CDR3 protein: ASSQYHGQGGNYGYT
D gene: TRBD1
V gene: TRBV4-1
clone size: NA

CDR3 protein: SARRVGEETQY
D gene: NA
V gene: TRBV29-1
clone size: NA

CDR3 protein: ASSLGRWEGVDGYT
D gene: NA
V gene: TRBV4-1
clone size: NA

CDR3 protein: ASSLARGLVDEQY
D gene: NA
V gene: TRBV11-2
clone size: NA

CDR3 protein: ASSQGGGQPQH
D gene: NA
V gene: TRBV27
clone size: NA

CDR3 protein: SVERTSRAYNEQF
D gene: TRBD2
V gene: TRBV29-1
clone size: few

CDR3 protein: ASCAGVSYTEAF
D gene: NA
V gene: TRBV28
clone size: NA

CDR3 protein: ASSFSDGDTIY
D gene: NA
V gene: TRBV19
clone size: NA

CDR3 protein: ASTFTGAGQPQH
D gene: TRBD1
V gene: TRBV19
clone size: NA

CDR3 protein: ASSTNYEPGNTIY
D gene: NA
V gene: TRBV7-9
clone size: NA

CDR3 protein: SVGSGTEAF
D gene: NA
V gene: TRBV29-1
clone size: NA

CDR3 protein: ASSPGGAGDSNQPQH
D gene: NA
V gene: TRBV6-1
clone size: NA

CDR3 protein: ASSQLGSHYEQY
D gene: NA
V gene: TRBV13
clone size: NA

CDR3 protein: ASRDAGTGQNYEQY
D gene: TRBD1
V gene: TRBV12-3/TRBV12-4
clone size: once

CDR3 protein: ASSLHGWLGYT
D gene: NA
V gene: TRBV11-2
clone size: NA

CDR3 protein: ASSPGTEEETQY
D gene: NA
V gene: TRBV4-1
clone size: once

CDR3 protein: ASSFVGGSNEKLF
D gene: NA
V gene: TRBV7-9
clone size: NA

CDR3 protein: ASSITTARSYNEQF
D gene: NA
V gene: TRBV19
clone size: NA

CDR3 protein: ASSYAQGAFTDTQY
D gene: TRBD1
V gene: TRBV6-5
clone size: once